The clone carrying this T cell receptor (beta chain) was detected once. Germline loops: CDR1 MNHNY, CDR2 SVGAGI (reference sequence). The length of the CDR3 is 14 residues. Trimming took 8 bases from V and 7 from J, leaving 20 bases between them. These data come from a study of identifying expanded T cells in peripheral blood. The table came from immunoSEQ multiplex PCR; TCRdb's copy has only in-frame clones and leaves some out. The table lists about 97,000 clones, approximately 90% of them singletons. This chain connects TRBV6-6 to TRBJ1-1; D not certain. Sequenced input: blood. The receptor's source is a person between 18 and 75 years old in good health. CDR3 nucleotide sequence: TGTGCCAGCTGCCTTAAGGTTACCGTCTGTGAAGCTTTCTTT. Translated, it gives CASCLKVTVCEAFF.